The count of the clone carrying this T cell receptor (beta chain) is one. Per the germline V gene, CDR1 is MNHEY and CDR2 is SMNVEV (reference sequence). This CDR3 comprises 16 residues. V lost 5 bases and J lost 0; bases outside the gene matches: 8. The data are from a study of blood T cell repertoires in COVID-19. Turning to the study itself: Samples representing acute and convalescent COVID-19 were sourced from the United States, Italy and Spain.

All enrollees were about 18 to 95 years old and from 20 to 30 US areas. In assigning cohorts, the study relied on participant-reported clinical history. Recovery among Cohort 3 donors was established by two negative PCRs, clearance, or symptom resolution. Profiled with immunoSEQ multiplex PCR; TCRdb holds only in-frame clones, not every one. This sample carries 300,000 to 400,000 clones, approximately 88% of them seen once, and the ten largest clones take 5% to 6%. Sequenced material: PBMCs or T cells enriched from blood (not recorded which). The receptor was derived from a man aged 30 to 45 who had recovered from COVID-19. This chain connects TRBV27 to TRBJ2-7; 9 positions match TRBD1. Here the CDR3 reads CASSAGTGRSSYEQYF. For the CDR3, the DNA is TGTGCCAGCAGTGCGGGGACAGGGAGGTCCTCCTACGAGCAGTACTTC.